What follows are 20 T cell receptor beta chains derived from one specimen sequenced in a study of OX40 agonist ivuxolimab in advanced cancers. Some clones are missing from TCRdb's copy, which holds only in-frame ones; the method was immunoSEQ multiplex PCR. The sample holds around 150,000 clones, around 94% seen once. The sequencing here drew on CD4+ or CD8+ T cells sorted from blood, taken in a trial of the OX40 agonist ivuxolimab. These receptors originate from an adult with an advanced solid tumor such as melanoma, head and neck, liver or kidney cancer.

The V call is TRBV2, the J call TRBJ1-1; no clear D. The CDR3 loop spans 12 amino acids. Trimming shortened V by 7 bases and J by 10 bases, and 16 bases separated the two germline ends. Germline V CDR1 and CDR2: SNHLY, FYNNEI. CDR3: CASTGDRGRAFF. In DNA, the CDR3 is TGTGCCAGCACTGGCGACCGTGGGCGAGCTTTCTTT.

The chain carries TRBV5-1 and TRBJ2-3; TRBD1 is a possible D gene (6 bases). Germline V lookup: CDR1 SGHRS, CDR2 YFSETQ. V was trimmed by 4 bases and J by 1 base, leaving 13 bases between them. CDR3 length: 15 residues. This CDR3 reads CASSLSDRRTDTQYF. The CDR3 region has the DNA TGCGCCAGCAGCCTATCGGACAGACGCACAGATACGCAGTATTTT.

This sequence joins TRBV7-2 and TRBJ2-1; 9 nucleotides agree with TRBD2. With 1 base clipped from V and 2 bases from J, the junction kept 12 bases outside the gene matches. The CDR3 spans 19 residues. Germline V gene lookup returns CDR1 SGHTA and CDR2 FQGNSA. The CDR3 reads CASSLVPLAGRMTYNEQFF. In DNA form, the CDR3 reads TGTGCCAGCAGCTTAGTCCCGCTAGCGGGAAGGATGACCTACAATGAGCAGTTCTTC.

This chain joins TRBV5-1 and TRBJ1-3; 7 bases line up with TRBD1. CDR1 SGHRS and CDR2 YFSETQ come from the germline V gene. Unmatched junction bases numbered 5, after V lost 2 bases and J lost 0 bases. This CDR3 has 16 amino acids. The CDR3 sequence is CASSFSGQDSGNTIYF. The DNA of the CDR3 is TGCGCCAGCAGCTTTTCCGGACAGGACTCTGGAAACACCATATATTTT.

The chain is built from TRBV7-9 and TRBJ1-2; the D is unclear. CDR1 and CDR2 (germline): SEHNR, FQNEAQ (reference sequence). The V and J ends lost 1 base and 3 bases respectively, with 9 bases between them. The CDR3 totals 14 residues. CDR3 sequence reads: CASSLEGSHYGYTF. The DNA of the CDR3 is TGTGCCAGCAGCTTAGAGGGCTCCCACTATGGCTACACCTTC.

The rearrangement joins TRBV5-4 to TRBJ1-1; D gene unclear. The CDR3 has 14 residues. Germline lookup yields CDR1 SGHNT and CDR2 YYREEE (reference sequence). V shed 0 bases and J shed 5 bases, with 11 bases lying between them. CDR3 region: CASSLVGVRTEAFF. In DNA, the CDR3 is TGTGCCAGCAGCTTGGTTGGAGTGAGGACTGAAGCTTTCTTT.

J is TRBJ1-2 and V is TRBV27; 9 bases map to TRBD1. The CDR3 is 16 residues long. After removal of 4 bases from V and 4 bases from J, the junction contained 10 bases not matched to a gene. Germline V lookup: CDR1 MNHEY, CDR2 SMNVEV (reference sequence). CDR3 nucleotide sequence: TGTGCCAGCAGTTCACCTCGACCGGGACAGGGCTATGGCTACACCTTC. This translates into CASSSPRPGQGYGYTF.

The gene calls are TRBV5-4 and TRBJ1-1; no clear D gene. V gave up 4 bases and J gave up 8 bases, with 12 bases separating them. This CDR3 has 12 residues. Germline CDR1 and CDR2: SGHNT and YYREEE (reference sequence). CDR3 sequence: CASSPGLGEAFF. CDR3 in DNA: TGTGCCAGCAGCCCGGGCCTAGGAGAAGCTTTCTTT.

The chain has TRBV7-9 and TRBJ2-3, with 9 bases lining up with TRBD2. Germline V gives CDR1 SEHNR, CDR2 FQNEAQ (reference sequence). This CDR3 has 14 amino acids. The V and J ends lost 5 bases and 3 bases, in that order; junction bases with no gene match: 3. CDR3 sequence reads: CASSATSGTDTQYF. CDR3 nucleotides: TGTGCCAGCAGCGCGACTAGCGGTACAGATACGCAGTATTTT.

This clone has more than one count but fewer than ten. The rearrangement joins TRBV5-6 to TRBJ2-2; 7 nucleotides agree with TRBD2. Germline values: CDR1 SGHDT, CDR2 YYEEEE. The V and J ends lost 2 bases and 3 bases, in that order; junction bases with no gene match: 4. The CDR3 is 15 residues long. This chain's CDR3 is CASSFTSAYTGELFF. Here the CDR3 DNA reads TGTGCCAGCAGCTTTACTAGCGCTTACACCGGGGAGCTGTTTTTT.

The J gene is TRBJ2-7, the V gene TRBV9; weak D call: TRBD2 (5 bases). The CDR3 covers 15 residues. Trimming stripped 3 bases from V and 5 bases from J, with 18 bases between. The germline V gene has CDR1 SGDLS and CDR2 YYNGEE. Here the CDR3 DNA reads TGTGCCAGCAGCGACCGGACCGGAGGCCGTCACGAGCAGTACTTC. It translates to CASSDRTGGRHEQYF.

The rearrangement uses TRBV9 and TRBJ1-4, with TRBD1 matching over 12 bases. Germline CDR1 SGDLS, CDR2 YYNGEE. V gave up 4 bases and J gave up 7 bases; unmatched junction bases: 8. The CDR3 extends over 16 amino acids. CDR3 sequence reads: CASSSGTGGAVEKLFF. Here the CDR3 DNA reads TGTGCCAGCAGCTCCGGGACAGGGGGCGCGGTTGAAAAACTGTTTTTT.

The rearrangement links TRBV7-2 to TRBJ2-5, with 7 positions matching TRBD1. The CDR3 is 15 residues long. V gave up 5 bases and J gave up 5 bases; unmatched junction bases: 11. CDR1 is SGHTA, CDR2 FQGNSA, per germline. CDR3 loop: CASSLRGQAGETQYF. The CDR3 DNA sequence: TGTGCCAGCAGCCTGCGTGGACAGGCCGGGGAGACCCAGTACTTC. Drawing the rest from reference TRBV7-2 and TRBJ2-5, the complete variable domain is GAGVSQSPSNKVTEKGKDVELRCDPISGHTALYWYRQSLGQGLEFLIYFQGNSAPDKSGLPSDRFSAERTGGSVSTLTIQRTQQEDSAVYLCASSLRGQAGETQYFGPGTRLLVL.

CDR3 bases: TGTGCCAGCAGCTACGGGACTAGTACCCTTGAGCAGTACTTC. It encodes CASSYGTSTLEQYF. This chain uses TRBV7-9 with TRBJ2-7; TRBD2 matches 8 bases. From germline, CDR1 is SEHNR and CDR2 FQNEAQ (reference sequence). The V gene end was trimmed by 4 bases and the J gene end by 7 bases; junction bases not matched to a gene: 9. This CDR3 is 14 amino acids long. Variable domain in full (rest from reference TRBV7-9 and TRBJ2-7): DTGVSQNPRHKITKRGQNVTFRCDPISEHNRLYWYRQTLGQGPEFLTYFQNEAQLEKSRLLSDRFSAERPKGSFSTLEIQRTEQGDSAMYLCASSYGTSTLEQYFGPGTRLTVT.

This clone was found once. The rearrangement links TRBV7-3 to TRBJ2-3; tentative D call: TRBD1 (6 bases). The CDR3 totals 17 residues. CDR1 SGHTA and CDR2 FQGTGA come from the germline V gene. V dropped 1 base and J dropped 0 bases, with 14 bases sitting between them. The CDR3 sequence: CASSLSVRQGSTDTQYF. The CDR3, as DNA: TGTGCCAGCAGCTTAAGCGTTCGGCAGGGGAGCACAGATACGCAGTATTTT.

This chain uses TRBV2 with TRBJ2-2; TRBD1 might be the D (6 bases). The V gene's germline CDR1 is SNHLY and CDR2 FYNNEI. The V end was cut by 5 bases, the J end by 5 bases, with 18 bases between. This CDR3 is built from 16 residues. In DNA, the CDR3 is TGTGCCAGCAGTAGGGATCGACAGGCAGTAACCGGGGAGCTGTTTTTT. Its translation is CASSRDRQAVTGELFF.

The V gene is TRBV7-9, the J gene TRBJ2-1; D tentatively fits TRBD1 or TRBD2 (6 bases each). Germline V gene data show CDR1 as SEHNR and CDR2 as FQNEAQ (reference sequence). V lost 1 base and J 13 bases, leaving 11 bases between the germline ends. The CDR3 runs 12 residues. CDR3: CASSLEVGGQFF. For the CDR3, the DNA is TGTGCCAGCAGCTTAGAAGTGGGGGGCCAGTTCTTC.

This chain links TRBV18 with TRBJ2-2, with D perhaps matching TRBD1 or TRBD2 (6 bases each). From germline, CDR1 is KGHSH and CDR2 LQKENI. The CDR3 totals 13 residues. V was cut by 8 bases and J by 4 bases, with 11 bases left in between. The CDR3 loop is CASPGASTGELFF. For the CDR3, the DNA is TGTGCCAGCCCGGGGGCCTCCACCGGGGAGCTGTTTTTT.

This chain uses TRBV5-8 with TRBJ1-5; D is unclear. Germline V CDR1 and CDR2: SGHTS, YDEGEE. The CDR3 loop spans 13 amino acids. Trimming pared 2 bases from V and 5 bases from J, leaving 8 bases between. The CDR3 loop reads CASSFESDQPQHF. CDR3 DNA: TGTGCCAGCAGCTTCGAATCCGATCAGCCCCAGCATTTT.

V is TRBV5-6 and J is TRBJ2-5, with D perhaps TRBD1 or TRBD2 (5 bases each). V dropped 3 bases and J dropped 5 bases, with 14 bases sitting between them. Looked up from germline, CDR1 is SGHDT and CDR2 is YYEEEE. The CDR3 consists of 14 residues. The CDR3 nucleotides read TGTGCCAGCAGCTACGGGACCGGGGTCGAGACCCAGTACTTC. It codes for CASSYGTGVETQYF.